What follows are 13 T cell receptor beta chains derived from one specimen sequenced in a study of T cell repertoires in cytomegalovirus infection. MiXCR was run by TCRdb on the reads, yielding one entry per CDR3 protein. The top ten clones hold roughly three fifths of a sample with about 69,000 distinct CDR3 sequences, about 26% of them seen once. These TCRs' antigens remain unknown. Source: CD8+ T cells from cultured PBMCs, taken from culture after CMV antigen stimulation. The receptors here all came from a human donor in good health (CMV status not recorded). Some clones in this sample may be carry-over from other donors' samples.

This clonotype was detected many times. The V gene is TRBV7-6, the J gene TRBJ2-2; no firm D call. This CDR3 spans 13 amino acids. With 7 bases removed from V and 3 bases from J, the gap between germline ends came to 9 bases. Germline V lookup: CDR1 SGHVS, CDR2 FNYEAQ. CDR3 nucleotides: TGTGCCAGCACCCCTCACCACACCGGGGAGCTGTTTTTT. Its protein product is CASTPHHTGELFF.

This clonotype was picked up a small number of times. The gene calls are TRBV7-8 and TRBJ1-5; 9 bases fit TRBD1. This CDR3 has 16 residues. Germline V gene data show CDR1 as SGHVS and CDR2 as FQNEAQ. V was pared by 1 base and J by 1 base, with 2 bases of the junction left unmatched. CDR3 sequence: CASSLGTGESNQPQHF. CDR3 bases: TGTGCCAGCAGCTTAGGGACAGGGGAGAGCAATCAGCCCCAGCATTTT.

In its sample, this clonotype was seen a few times. The J gene is TRBJ2-7, the V gene TRBV6-5, with a weak D call TRBD2 (6 bases). The CDR3 loop spans 12 amino acids. V was trimmed by 7 bases and J by 2 bases, leaving 9 bases between them. Germline-derived CDR1 and CDR2 are MNHEY and SVGAGI. CDR3 coding DNA: TGTGCCAGCAAGGACTATACCTACGAGCAGTACTTC. It encodes CASKDYTYEQYF.

This clonotype was seen more than once but under ten times. The chain couples TRBV9 to TRBJ1-2, with D unresolved. Trimming stripped 6 bases from V and 1 base from J, with 13 bases between. There are 14 residues in the CDR3. Germline V gene data show CDR1 as SGDLS and CDR2 as YYNGEE. The CDR3 coding sequence is TGTGCCAGCACCCGGGGAACTCTTAACTATGGCTACACCTTC. Protein: CASTRGTLNYGYTF.

Of note for this clonotype: A read error may be the cause here, since a much bigger clone is one base away. This rearrangement joins TRBV12-3 or TRBV12-4 to TRBJ2-6; no clear D. This CDR3 is built from 15 residues. In DNA form, the CDR3 reads TGTACCAGCAGTTTGAGTAGCTCTGGGGCCAACGTCCTGACTTTC. Protein: CTSSLSSSGANVLTF.

The CDR3 loop is CASISRANVLTF. DNA of the CDR3: TGTGCCAGCATCTCAAGGGCCAACGTCCTGACTTTC. The chain employs TRBV2 and TRBJ2-6, with D unclear. Germline V gene data show CDR1 as SNHLY and CDR2 as FYNNEI. This CDR3 is built from 12 residues. V gave up 7 bases and J gave up 5 bases, with 6 bases separating them.

DNA for the CDR3: TGCGCCAGCAGCTCGGGGGAGACCCAGTACTTC. Amino acids: CASSSGETQYF. The rearrangement links TRBV10-1 to TRBJ2-5; possible D gene TRBD2, 5 bases. The germline V and J ends were trimmed by 6 bases and 5 bases, with 7 bases remaining between them. The CDR3 runs to 11 residues. CDR1 and CDR2 (germline): WNHNN, SYGVQD (reference sequence).

V and J are TRBV20-1 and TRBJ2-7; possibly TRBD1 for D (6 bases). V lost 0 bases to trimming and J lost 1 base, with 16 bases between them. CDR3 size: 16 residues. CDR1 and CDR2 from the germline V gene are DFQATT and SNEGSKA (reference sequence). CDR3 residues: CSARDQGLEWSYEQYF. CDR3 nucleotide sequence: TGCAGTGCTAGAGATCAGGGGCTAGAATGGTCCTACGAGCAGTACTTC.

This clonotype was seen a handful of times. V is TRBV19 and J is TRBJ2-3; either TRBD1 or TRBD2 may fit D (5 bases each). Germline assignment: CDR1 LNHDA and CDR2 SQIVND (reference sequence). V was clipped by 0 bases and J by 2 bases, with 9 bases between them. This CDR3 contains 15 residues. DNA for the CDR3: TGTGCCAGTAGTATAGAGACGGGACCCACAGATACGCAGTATTTT. Translation gives CASSIETGPTDTQYF.

V gene TRBV4-3 combines with J gene TRBJ2-2; the match to TRBD2 covers 7 bases. V lost 1 base to trimming and J lost 1 base; unmatched junction nucleotides: 6. Looked up from germline, CDR1 is LGHNA and CDR2 is YSLEER. There are 17 residues in the CDR3. CDR3 amino acids: CASSQVPSGVNTGELFF. DNA for the CDR3: TGCGCCAGCAGCCAAGTCCCCAGCGGGGTGAACACCGGGGAGCTGTTTTTT.

This clonotype occurred a few times. The chain uses TRBV7-2 and TRBJ2-7; 7 bases fit TRBD1. The CDR3 loop spans 14 amino acids. The V gene's germline CDR1 is SGHTA and CDR2 FQGNSA. V lost 5 bases to trimming and J lost 0 bases; unmatched junction nucleotides: 4. The CDR3 nucleotides read TGTGCCAGCAGCACAGGGGTCCTCTCCTACGAGCAGTACTTC. Translating gives CASSTGVLSYEQYF.

V usage is TRBV20-1 and J usage is TRBJ2-5, with 7 bases matching TRBD1. This CDR3 contains 15 residues. Trimming cost V 5 bases and J 5 bases; bases outside gene matches: 14. The germline CDR1 and CDR2 sequences are DFQATT and SNEGSKA (reference sequence). The CDR3 bases are TGCAGTGCTCAAAACGCTCAGGGGGTTGACGAGACCCAGTACTTC. Amino acid sequence: CSAQNAQGVDETQYF.

This clonotype was counted at least ten times. This chain connects TRBV7-3 to TRBJ2-5; D is ambiguous. Germline V gene lookup returns CDR1 SGHTA and CDR2 FQGTGA. This CDR3 spans 13 amino acids. V lost 3 bases to trimming and J lost 2 bases, with 7 bases between them. The CDR3 region has the DNA TGTGCCAGCAGCTTCGGAAGACAAGAGACCCAGTACTTC. It encodes CASSFGRQETQYF.